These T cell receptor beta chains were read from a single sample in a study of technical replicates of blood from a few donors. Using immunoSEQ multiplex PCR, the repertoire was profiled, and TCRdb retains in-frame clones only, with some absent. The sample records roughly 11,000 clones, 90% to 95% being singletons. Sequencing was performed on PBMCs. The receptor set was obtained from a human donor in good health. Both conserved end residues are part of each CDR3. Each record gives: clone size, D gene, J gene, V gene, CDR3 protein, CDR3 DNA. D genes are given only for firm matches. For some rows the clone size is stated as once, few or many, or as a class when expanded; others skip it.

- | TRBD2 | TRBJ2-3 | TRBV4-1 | CASSQDPSGTYTQYF | TGCGCCAGCAGCCAAGATCCTAGCGGGACATATACGCAGTATTTT
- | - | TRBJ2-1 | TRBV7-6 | CASSPNYNEQFF | TGTGCCAGCAGCCCTAATTACAATGAGCAGTTCTTC
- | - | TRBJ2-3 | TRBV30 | CAWSKGGQSGGTDTQYF | TGTGCCTGGAGTAAGGGGGGACAGTCCGGAGGCACAGATACGCAGTATTTT
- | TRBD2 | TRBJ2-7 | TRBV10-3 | CAIGEGISYEQYF | TGTGCCATCGGGGAGGGAATCTCCTACGAGCAGTACTTC
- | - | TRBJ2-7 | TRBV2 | CASNDNSYEQYF | TGTGCCAGCAACGACAACTCCTACGAGCAGTACTTC
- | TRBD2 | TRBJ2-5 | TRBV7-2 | CASSFLAGGSETQYF | TGTGCCAGCAGCTTTCTAGCGGGAGGGTCGGAGACCCAGTACTTC
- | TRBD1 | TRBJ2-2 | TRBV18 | CASSPTGDNTGELFF | TGTGCCAGCTCACCTACAGGGGACAACACCGGGGAGCTGTTTTTT
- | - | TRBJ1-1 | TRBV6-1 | CASSELGVFAEAFF | TGTGCCAGCAGTGAGCTCGGGGTATTTGCCGAAGCTTTCTTT
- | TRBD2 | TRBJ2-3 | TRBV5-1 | CASSDATSGSTDTQYF | TGCGCCAGCAGCGATGCAACTAGCGGGAGCACAGATACGCAGTATTTT
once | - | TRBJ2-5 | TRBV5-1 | CASSFSLAQLQETQYF | TGCGCCAGCAGCTTCTCTCTAGCGCAACTCCAAGAGACCCAGTACTTC
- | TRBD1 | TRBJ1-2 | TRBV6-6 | CASSYSGQGDGYTF | TGTGCCAGCAGTTACTCGGGACAGGGTGATGGCTACACCTTC
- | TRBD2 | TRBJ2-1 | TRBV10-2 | CASRALAGTYDEQFF | TGCGCCAGCAGGGCCCTAGCGGGTACCTATGATGAGCAGTTCTTC
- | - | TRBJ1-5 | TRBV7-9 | CASSLDRGGHQPQHF | TGTGCCAGCAGCTTAGACCGTGGGGGCCATCAGCCCCAGCATTTT
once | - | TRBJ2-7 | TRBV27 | CASSLSRSYEQYF | TGTGCCAGCAGTTTATCTCGCTCCTACGAGCAGTACTTC
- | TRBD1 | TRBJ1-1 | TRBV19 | CASIRGQGNTEAFF | TGTGCCAGTATCCGGGGACAGGGGAACACTGAAGCTTTCTTT
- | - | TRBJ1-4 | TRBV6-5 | CASGWAGPNEKLFF | TGTGCCAGCGGTTGGGCAGGGCCTAATGAAAAACTGTTTTTT
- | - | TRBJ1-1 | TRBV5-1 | CASRWVKGSGWNTEAFF | TGCGCCAGCAGATGGGTGAAGGGGTCAGGTTGGAACACTGAAGCTTTCTTT
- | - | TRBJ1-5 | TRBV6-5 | CASSADFRGPQHF | TGTGCCAGCAGTGCAGACTTCCGGGGGCCCCAGCATTTT
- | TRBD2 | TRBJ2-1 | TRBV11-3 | CASSLDQGGSSRYNEQFF | TGTGCCAGCAGCTTAGATCAGGGAGGGTCTAGCAGATACAATGAGCAGTTCTTC
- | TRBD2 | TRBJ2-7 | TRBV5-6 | CASSLANSGRTYEQYF | TGTGCCAGCAGCTTGGCCAACAGCGGGAGAACGTACGAGCAGTACTTC
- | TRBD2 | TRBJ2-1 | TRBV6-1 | CASIEGTRSTEQFF | TGTGCCAGCATTGAAGGGACTAGATCCACTGAGCAGTTCTTC
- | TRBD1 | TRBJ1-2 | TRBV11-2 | CASSLDLGTVDYGYTF | TGTGCCAGCAGCTTAGATCTTGGGACAGTGGACTATGGCTACACCTTC
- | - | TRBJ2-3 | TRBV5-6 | CASSVSAADTQYF | TGTGCCAGCAGCGTCTCAGCGGCAGATACGCAGTATTTT
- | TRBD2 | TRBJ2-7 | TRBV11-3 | CASSILAGYEQYF | TGTGCCAGCAGCATACTAGCGGGCTACGAGCAGTACTTC
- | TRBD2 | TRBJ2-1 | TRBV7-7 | CASSVGLAGGVVEQFF | TGTGCCAGCAGCGTCGGACTAGCGGGAGGAGTTGTTGAGCAGTTCTTC
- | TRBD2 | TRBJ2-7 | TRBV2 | CASNERLAGPYEQYF | TGTGCCAGCAACGAGAGACTAGCGGGGCCCTACGAGCAGTACTTC
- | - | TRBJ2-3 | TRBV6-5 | CASSYSSTSTDTQYF | TGTGCCAGCAGTTACTCTAGCACTAGCACAGATACGCAGTATTTT
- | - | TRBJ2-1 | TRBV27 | CASSLFRGISYNEQFF | TGTGCCAGCAGTTTATTTCGGGGGATCTCCTACAATGAGCAGTTCTTC
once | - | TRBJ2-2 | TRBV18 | CASSPPRGTNTGELFF | TGTGCCAGCTCACCACCGAGAGGTACAAACACCGGGGAGCTGTTTTTT
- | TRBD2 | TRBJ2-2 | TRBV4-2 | CASSQDVVAGDTGELFF | TGTGCCAGCAGCCAAGATGTTGTAGCGGGGGACACCGGGGAGCTGTTTTTT
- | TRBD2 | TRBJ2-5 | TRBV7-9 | CASSLGVSGRSETQYF | TGTGCCAGCAGCTTAGGTGTCAGCGGGAGGTCGGAGACCCAGTACTTC
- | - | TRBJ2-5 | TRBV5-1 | CASSSQGQETQYF | TGCGCCAGCAGCTCCCAGGGGCAAGAGACCCAGTACTTC
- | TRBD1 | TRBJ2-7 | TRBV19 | CASRAGTGAYNGEQYF | TGTGCCAGCCGGGCCGGGACAGGGGCGTATAACGGCGAGCAGTACTTC
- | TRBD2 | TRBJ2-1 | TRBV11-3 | CASSRGLAGDNEQFF | TGTGCCAGCAGCCGAGGACTAGCGGGAGACAATGAGCAGTTCTTC
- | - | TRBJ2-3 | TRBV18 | CASSRAQGNRGTDTQYF | TGTGCCAGCTCTCGCGCACAGGGTAATCGCGGCACAGATACGCAGTATTTT
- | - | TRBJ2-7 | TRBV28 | CASSLSGVQNEQYF | TGTGCCAGCAGTTTATCAGGGGTGCAGAACGAGCAGTACTTC
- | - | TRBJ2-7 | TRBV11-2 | CASSPSEVEQYF | TGTGCCAGCAGCCCCTCTGAGGTCGAGCAGTACTTC
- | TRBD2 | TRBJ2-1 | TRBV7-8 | CASSSSGSYNEQFF | TGTGCCAGCAGCAGTAGCGGGAGCTACAATGAGCAGTTCTTC
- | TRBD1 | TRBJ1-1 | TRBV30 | CAWLAGTANTEAFF | TGTGCCTGGCTCGCCGGGACAGCGAACACTGAAGCTTTCTTT
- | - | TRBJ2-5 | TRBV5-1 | CASSLTGGQVETQYF | TGCGCCAGCAGCTTGACTGGTGGTCAGGTTGAGACCCAGTACTTC
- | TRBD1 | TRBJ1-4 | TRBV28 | CASSSGQLNEKLFF | TGTGCCAGCAGTTCGGGACAGCTTAATGAAAAACTGTTTTTT
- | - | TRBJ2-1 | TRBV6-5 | CASSLRAWGGSEQFF | TGTGCCAGCAGTTTACGGGCGTGGGGCGGTTCGGAGCAGTTCTTC
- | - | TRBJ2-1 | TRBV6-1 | CASSGPSGRSSYNEQFF | TGTGCCAGCAGTGGCCCATCGGGGAGGAGCTCCTACAATGAGCAGTTCTTC
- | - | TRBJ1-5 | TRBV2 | CASSWESNQPQHF | TGTGCCAGCAGTTGGGAGAGCAATCAGCCCCAGCATTTT
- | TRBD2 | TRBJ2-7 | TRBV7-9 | CASSITGTSDHEQYF | TGTGCCAGCAGCATAACCGGGACTAGCGACCACGAGCAGTACTTC
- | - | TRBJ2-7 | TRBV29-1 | CSVPGQNYEQYF | TGCAGCGTCCCTGGACAAAACTACGAGCAGTACTTC
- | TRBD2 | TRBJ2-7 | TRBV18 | CASSQLAGDPYEQYF | TGTGCCAGCTCACAACTAGCGGGAGATCCCTACGAGCAGTACTTC
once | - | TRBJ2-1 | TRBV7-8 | CASSFLQASYNEQFF | TGTGCCAGCAGCTTTCTACAGGCCTCCTACAATGAGCAGTTCTTC
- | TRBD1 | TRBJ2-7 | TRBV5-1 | CASSSGTGAYEQYF | TGCGCCAGCAGCTCCGGGACAGGGGCCTACGAGCAGTACTTC
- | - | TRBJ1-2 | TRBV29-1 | CSVVAGDTNYGYTF | TGCAGCGTTGTAGCGGGGGACACTAACTATGGCTACACCTTC
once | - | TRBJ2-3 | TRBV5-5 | CASNEGGTDTQYF | TGTGCCAGCAATGAGGGAGGCACAGATACGCAGTATTTT
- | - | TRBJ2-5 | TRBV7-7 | CASRPGGPQETQYF | TGTGCCAGCAGACCCGGAGGGCCCCAAGAGACCCAGTACTTC
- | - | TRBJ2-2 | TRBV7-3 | CASSLPPGELFF | TGTGCCAGCAGCTTACCTCCCGGGGAGCTGTTTTTT
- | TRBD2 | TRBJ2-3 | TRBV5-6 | CASSKGLAGDTQYF | TGTGCCAGCAGCAAAGGACTAGCTGGAGATACGCAGTATTTT
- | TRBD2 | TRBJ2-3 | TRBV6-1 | CASSEALLAGSTDTQYF | TGTGCCAGCAGTGAAGCGCTTCTAGCGGGTAGCACAGATACGCAGTATTTT